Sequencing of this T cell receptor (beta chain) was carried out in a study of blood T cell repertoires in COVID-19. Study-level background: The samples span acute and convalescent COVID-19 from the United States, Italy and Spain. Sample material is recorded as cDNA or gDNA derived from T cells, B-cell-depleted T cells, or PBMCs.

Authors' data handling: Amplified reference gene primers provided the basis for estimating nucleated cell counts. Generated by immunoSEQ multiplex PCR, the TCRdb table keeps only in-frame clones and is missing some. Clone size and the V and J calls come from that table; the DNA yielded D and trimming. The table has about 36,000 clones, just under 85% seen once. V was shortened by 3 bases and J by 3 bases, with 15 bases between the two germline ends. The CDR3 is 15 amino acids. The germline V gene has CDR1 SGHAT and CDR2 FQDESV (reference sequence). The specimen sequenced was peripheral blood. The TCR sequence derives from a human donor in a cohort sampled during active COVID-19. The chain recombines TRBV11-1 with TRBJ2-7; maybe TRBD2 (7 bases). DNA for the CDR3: TGTGCCAGCAGCTTGGTAGAGGGGGGGTTCTACGAGCAGTACTTC. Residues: CASSLVEGGFYEQYF.